This T cell receptor beta chain appears in the sequencing data of a study of radiotherapy plus CTLA-4 blockade in lung cancer. Generated by immunoSEQ multiplex PCR, the TCRdb table keeps only in-frame clones and is missing some. Of 95,000 to 150,000 clones listed, 85% to 90% are singletons. Germline trimming cut 0 bases from V and 9 bases from J; bases unmatched to any gene: 8. The CDR3 spans 15 residues. Germline CDR1 is LNHNV and CDR2 is YYDKDF (reference sequence). The specimen comprised peripheral blood, sampled from a patient treated with radiotherapy plus ipilimumab. V and J are TRBV15 and TRBJ2-1, with TRBD2 matching 7 bases. This TCR was recovered from a human donor with non-small cell lung cancer that progressed on radiotherapy plus ipilimumab. The CDR3 loop reads CATSRDLGLVGEQFF. DNA of the CDR3: TGTGCCACCAGCAGAGACCTTGGACTAGTGGGTGAGCAGTTCTTC.